This entry describes one T cell receptor beta chain. A few counts support this clonotype. This receptor's antigen is unknown. Base quality data are lacking; no much larger clone is found one base away. The data belong to a study of blood T cells in healthy people across ages (dated by TCRdb to the mid-2010s). In the study overall: In model experiments, roughly one uniquely barcoded TCR beta cDNA molecule per two T cells was captured by template switching. Using deep sequencing normalized with unique cDNA molecular identifiers, the study measured how TCR beta repertoire diversity changes with age. Four age groups were formed from the donors: young (average approximately 17 years), middle-aged (approximately 42), aged (under 70) and long-lived (about 80). To avoid experimental bias, donors of different ages were spread randomly across the sequencing lanes. Using the same blood draw, the study looked at two additional independent replicas of 1 million unique cDNA reads for two donors, one aged 18 to 30 and the other aged 80 or older. Points the paper makes about the study in general: A strong correlation was found between observed TCR beta diversity and the percentage of naive T cells measured by flow cytometry. Compared with the aged group, the long-lived group had more naive CD4+ T cells, fewer expanded clones and increased TCR diversity, a pattern suggesting age selection. The CMV infection status of donors was not known, potentially confounding age-related changes in expanded clonotypes. As age increased, observed TCR beta diversity per million T cells dropped in a roughly linear way, and a significant reduction was already evident by age 40. Because profiling used bulk unsorted PBMCs, naive and antigen-experienced compartments could not be compared conclusively. Estimates of total diversity based on one million sequenced T cells were considered lower bounds and underestimates.

The donors were some 39 Caucasian individuals from Russia, aged 6 to 90 years, who were systemically healthy. Around 9.7 milliliters of peripheral blood were collected from each donor into EDTA-treated Vacutainer tubes. Ficoll-Paque density-gradient centrifugation was used to isolate PBMCs, with at least 6 million per sample. Total RNA, at least 5 micrograms per sample, was extracted from PBMCs with Trizol reagent. For every donor, an aliquot of PBMCs went through flow cytometry to measure the percentages of naive CD45RAhigh/CD27high T cells. Trimmed from V: 8 bases; trimmed from J: 4 bases; junction bases lacking a gene match: 16. Via the germline V gene, CDR1 is MNHNS and CDR2 SASEGT. Spanning cysteine to phenylalanine, the CDR3 consists of 17 amino acids. Left in the record is the CDR3 DNA by itself, 51 bases read in frame from the first base. The method behind the library was 5' RACE. Sequencing was performed on an Illumina HiSeq 2500. A second PCR of about 7 to 12 cycles was performed with a sample-barcoded 5' primer and a J-beta primer mix. Each TCR beta cDNA molecule received a unique molecular identifier from a template-switch 5' adaptor carrying 12 random nucleotides. Each sample yielded at least 2.5 million CDR3-containing paired-end reads. First-strand cDNA synthesis was performed from all RNA using the Mint cDNA synthesis kit, with priming by a TRBC-specific oligonucleotide. Following uracil-DNA glycosylase treatment, all cDNA underwent a first 18-cycle PCR with the universal primers M1SS and BC2_uni_R. From the authors' description of their analysis: Normalization of each sample was performed by random selection of 1 million high-quality reads, each carrying a distinct molecular identifier. Reads sharing molecular identifiers were discarded rather than binned into consensus sequences. MiTCR, run with a Q25 quality threshold and the strictest error-elimination algorithm, handled CDR3 identification, clonotype clustering and error correction. A nonparametric unseen species model with Euler transformation was used to estimate a lower bound on total TCR beta diversity. TCRdb itself trimmed the public reads at Q25 with fastp, ran MiXCR and retained productive beta chains. Identical CDR3 protein sequences are pooled into one entry, listed with their most common genes and DNA. TCRdb assigned the V and J calls; the authors' analysis was not used. The sample includes some 900,000 distinct CDR3 sequences, with 25% to 35% observed a single time. Clones ranked in the top ten supply around 15% of the sample.

This receptor chain uses TRBV6-1 and TRBJ1-3; TRBD1 lines up with 8 middle nucleotides. Sequenced input: blood. This TCR was sampled from a woman of 80 years or more in good health. The DNA sequence is as follows: TGTGCCAGCTCGACAGGGGAGAACGGGAAAATAGGAAACACCATATATTTT. The translation is CASSTGENGKIGNTIYF.